This is a list of T cell receptor beta chains from one sample in a study of OX40 agonist ivuxolimab in advanced cancers. Here immunoSEQ multiplex PCR was the method, and the copy in TCRdb shows in-frame clones only, minus some. The sample lists 65,000 to 90,000 clones, 88% seen once, with roughly 0.71% in the top ten. The sample consisted of CD4+ or CD8+ T cells sorted from blood, taken in a trial of the OX40 agonist ivuxolimab. Receptors were obtained from an adult with an advanced solid tumor such as melanoma, head and neck, liver or kidney cancer. Both conserved end residues are part of each CDR3. D genes are given only for firm matches. Not all rows give a size; the values are once, few, many and, for expanded clones, a class.

TRBV11-2,TRBJ2-6,NA,TRBD1,TGTGCCAGCAGCTGGGACAGCTCTGGGGCCAACGTCCTGACTTTC,CASSWDSSGANVLTF
TRBV18,TRBJ2-1,NA,TRBD1,TGTGCCAGCTCACCGACAGGGGTGGCTGAGCAGTTCTTC,CASSPTGVAEQFF
TRBV29-1,TRBJ2-1,NA,NA,TGCAGCGTTGCGAGACAGGCGAGCTCCTACAATGAGCAGTTCTTC,CSVARQASSYNEQFF
TRBV4-1,TRBJ2-2,NA,NA,TGCGCCAGCAGCCCGCTCAGTCACGGGGAGCTGTTTTTT,CASSPLSHGELFF
TRBV7-2,TRBJ1-1,NA,NA,TGTGCCAGCAGCTTAGGAGGTCGGGGGGGGAACACTGAAGCTTTCTTT,CASSLGGRGGNTEAFF
TRBV19,TRBJ2-5,NA,TRBD1,TGTGCCAGCAGGGGGCGCGTAGAGACCCAGTACTTC,CASRGRVETQYF
TRBV7-3,TRBJ2-3,NA,TRBD2,TGTGCCAGCAGCTCGACTAGCCTTATCACAGATACGCAGTATTTT,CASSSTSLITDTQYF
TRBV18,TRBJ1-3,NA,NA,TGTGCCAGCTCACGGGACGGATCCCAATTCTCTGGAAACACCATATATTTT,CASSRDGSQFSGNTIYF
TRBV20-1,TRBJ2-1,NA,TRBD2,TGCAGTGCAGTAGCGGGAGACGAGCAGTTCTTC,CSAVAGDEQFF
TRBV28,TRBJ1-5,NA,NA,TGTGCCAGCAGTTTATGGATTCCCACAGTAGGTCAGCCCCAGCATTTT,CASSLWIPTVGQPQHF
TRBV5-1,TRBJ1-2,NA,TRBD1,TGCGCCAGCAGACCAGGGGGCGGCTATGGCTACACCTTC,CASRPGGGYGYTF
TRBV19,TRBJ2-5,once,NA,TGTGCCAGTAGTATTTACGGCCTCAGAGAGACCCAGTACTTC,CASSIYGLRETQYF
TRBV19,TRBJ2-3,NA,NA,TGTGCCAGTAGAAGTTACAGGGATGGCACAGATACGCAGTATTTT,CASRSYRDGTDTQYF
TRBV9,TRBJ2-7,NA,NA,TGTGCCAGCAGCGTAGGGGGCGGGCGCTCCTACGAGCAGTACTTC,CASSVGGGRSYEQYF
TRBV7-9,TRBJ1-5,NA,NA,TGTGCCAGCAGCTTGGGTCTACCCGATCAGCCCCAGCATTTT,CASSLGLPDQPQHF
TRBV28,TRBJ2-7,NA,NA,TGTGCCAGCCGCCTGGGGGATCCAGGGTACCCTTCGGACTTC,CASRLGDPGYPSDF
TRBV7-2,TRBJ2-7,few,NA,TGTGCCAGCAGCTTCCTTAGTAGCTCCTACGAGCAGTACTTC,CASSFLSSSYEQYF
TRBV7-3,TRBJ2-2,NA,TRBD1,TGTGCCAGCAGCTTAGCAGGGGGCGAGGTCGGGGAGCTGTTTTTT,CASSLAGGEVGELFF
TRBV2,TRBJ2-3,NA,NA,TGTGCCAGCAGTGGAGAGAAACTCACAGATACGCAGTATTTT,CASSGEKLTDTQYF